This T cell receptor (beta chain) came from a study of blood T cell repertoires in COVID-19. The germline V and J ends were trimmed by 4 bases and 4 bases, with 8 bases remaining between them. Germline V gene lookup returns CDR1 SEHNR and CDR2 FQNEAQ (reference sequence). The CDR3 covers 12 residues. Authors' processing steps: Estimation of nucleated cell counts was performed using reference gene primer amplification. Sequenced by immunoSEQ multiplex PCR; TCRdb stores in-frame clones only, minus some. V and J calls and clone size are copied from that table; D and trimming were computed from the DNA. The repertoire holds around 450,000 clones, with 80% to 90% as singletons.

The source material was peripheral blood. This sequence joins TRBV7-9 and TRBJ2-7, with a weak D call TRBD1 (5 bases). This TCR was recovered from a young woman with acute or convalescent COVID-19. Here the CDR3 DNA reads TGTGCCAGCAGCTCCAGGGTTTACGAGCAGTACTTC. It specifies CASSSRVYEQYF.